Sequencing of this TCR beta chain was carried out in a study of molecular identifiers for immune sequencing clone quantification (dated by TCRdb to the late 2010s). With respect to the entire study: In a replicate experiment, RNA from 20,000 or 100,000 naive CD8 T cells was split into five aliquots, four of which were sequenced. This methods study benchmarked molecular-identifier clustering-based TCR repertoire sequencing (MIDCIRS) and TCR RNA copy counting, using CD8 T cells to do so.

Beyond this particular receptor, the publication reports: When barcode sub-clustering was not used, chimeric consensus sequences inflated TCR diversity, with chimeras reaching as high as 47%. In CMV-specific effector cells, clones with more than 20 RNA copies contained over 98% of molecules, whereas in naive cells such clones contained under 1% of molecules. Spiked-in Jurkat TCR RNA equivalent to a single cell was reported to be detectable even among one million naive CD8 T cells. The naive libraries included spiked-in Jurkat TCR RNA (fewer than eleven copies' worth), and this Jurkat TCR RNA is not part of the donor repertoire. Identical TCR molecules sharing a barcode could cause highly expanded clone sizes to be underestimated. About 2.9 recovered TCR RNA copies per cell were obtained by modeling, versus roughly 9.7 by digital PCR, implying a capture efficiency of about 30%.

Sequences LGHNA (CDR1) and YSLEER (CDR2) are obtained from the germline V gene. The CDR3 runs 17 residues from the cysteine to the phenylalanine. CDR3 DNA only is kept here, 51 bases in frame from base 1. For this clonotype: Its antigen remains unidentified. A junction boundary mismatches the germline segment, possibly from a read error.

Naive CD8 T cell libraries were made from roughly 18,000 to 920,000 sorted cells using 10%, 30% or 50% of purified RNA. Naive CD8 T cells, defined as CD8+CD4-CCR7+CD45RA+, were FACS-sorted into RLT Plus buffer on a BD FACSAria II. To test detection sensitivity, Jurkat RNA equivalent to more than 8 TCR copies was spiked into samples of roughly 18,000-1,000,000 naive CD8 T cells. Enrichment of CD8 T cells was performed with RosetteSep CD8+ T Cell Enrichment Cocktail and Ficoll-Paque, after which ACK red cell lysis was carried out. Libraries were prepared through PCR. Sequenced on an Illumina HiSeq 4000. Bulk TCR libraries were made following a previously described method, with the TCR primers given in Table S5. The Qiagen AllPrep DNA/RNA kit was used to purify total RNA. Before analysis, reads from multiple sequencing runs of one library were combined. Per the source publication's procedure: Reads were retained only if an exact TCR constant sequence was present, and the retained reads were trimmed to 150 nt and grouped according to their 12-nt molecular barcodes. Reads in each barcode group were sub-clustered using a 15% Levenshtein threshold, and a quality-weighted consensus sequence was built for each RNA molecule. Non-functional sequences were removed, as were lower-count sequences one edit away from another. Barcode sub-clusters with fewer than 20% of the maximum read count were removed, based on fitting two negative binomial distributions. The public reads were reanalyzed by TCRdb: fastp trimming at Q25, MiXCR alignment, in-frame beta chains only. A single entry per CDR3 protein holds the most common genes and DNA from its merged rows. These V and J calls rely on TCRdb rather than the paper's analysis. This sample holds over 600,000 distinct CDR3 sequences; 15% to 20% were observed only once. The ten largest account for 0.75% to 0.95% of the sample.

This sequence was found in a human donor in good health. Some libraries in this study had Jurkat cell RNA spiked in. Material for sequencing was naive CD8+ T cells from blood, with Jurkat cell RNA spiked in. The cell subset or site label on this specimen signifies: FACS-sorted CD8+CD4-CCR7+CD45RA+ naive T cells. This receptor chain uses TRBV4-3 and TRBJ2-6; the D call could be TRBD1 or TRBD2, with each sharing 6 bases. DNA sequence: TGCGCCAGCTGCCAGATAAACAGGGCGGGAGGGGCCAACGTCCTGACTTTC. It specifies CASCQINRAGGANVLTF.